What follows are 25 T cell receptor beta chains derived from one specimen sequenced in a study of CD8+CD57+ T cells in acquired aplastic anemia. Genomic DNA served as template for TCR beta VDJ and CDR3 profiling. MiXCR was run by TCRdb on the reads, yielding one entry per CDR3 protein. The data show roughly 160,000 distinct CDR3 sequences, 65% to 75% seen once. Sequencing was done on patients that had shown CD8+CD57+ cell expansion by flow cytometry. Sequenced material: sorted CD4+, CD8+, or CD8+CD57+ T cells (not recorded which) from PBMCs. Receptor source: a human donor with aplastic anemia.

This chain uses TRBV29-1 with TRBJ1-1; possible D gene TRBD1, 6 bases. Between the trimmed V and J ends, which lost 4 bases and 11 bases, there was a span of 11 bases. Per the germline V gene, CDR1 is SQVTM and CDR2 is ANQGSEA. The CDR3 loop spans 10 amino acids. CDR3 coding DNA: TGCAGCGTTGTAGGGGGAGAGGCTTTCTTT. It translates to CSVVGGEAFF.

This clonotype was found once. An end of the junction differs from the germline gene, which may be a read error. The gene calls are TRBV29-1 and TRBJ2-7; maybe TRBD1 (6 bases). The germline CDR1 and CDR2 sequences are SQVTM and ANQGSEA. This CDR3 is 13 amino acids long. CDR3 sequence (DNA): TGCAGCGTTGAGTTACAGGGACCGTACGAGGAGTACTTC. It specifies CSVELQGPYEEYF.

This clonotype has more than one count but fewer than ten. This sequence joins TRBV5-1 and TRBJ2-7, with TRBD1 as a possible D gene (5 bases). The CDR3 length is 15 residues. V was cut by 0 bases and J by 2 bases, with 12 bases left in between. CDR1 is SGHRS, CDR2 YFSETQ, per germline. The CDR3 DNA sequence: TGCGCCAGCAGCTTGGCAGGGAAGAACACCTACGAGCAGTACTTC. It encodes CASSLAGKNTYEQYF.

The chain combines TRBV4-3 with TRBJ2-3; no definite D call. CDR1 and CDR2 from the germline V gene are LGHNA and YSLEER. V was trimmed by 1 base and J by 6 bases, leaving 5 bases between them. The CDR3 length is 12 residues. The CDR3 DNA is TGCGCCAGCAGCCAAGGACTCGATACGCAGTATTTT. Translation: CASSQGLDTQYF.

J is TRBJ2-7 and V is TRBV19, with D unclear. V was trimmed by 3 bases and J by 4 bases, leaving 13 bases between them. Germline V CDR1 and CDR2: LNHDA, SQIVND (reference sequence). The CDR3 length is 14 residues. This CDR3 is CASSIDQAGYEQYF. CDR3 in DNA: TGTGCCAGTAGTATTGACCAGGCCGGGTACGAGCAGTACTTC.

This sequence joins TRBV10-2 and TRBJ1-5; D uncertain. CDR1 WSHSY and CDR2 SAAADI come from the germline V gene. V was pared by 0 bases and J by 4 bases, with 10 bases between. This CDR3 has 15 residues. The CDR3 coding sequence is TGCGCCAGCAGTGAGTCGGGGTATCGGAATCAGCCCCAGCATTTT. Protein sequence: CASSESGYRNQPQHF.

The chain couples TRBV20-1 to TRBJ2-5; TRBD1 matches at 7 bases. The J call may be faulty, since TRBJ2-7 better matches the DNA end. The CDR3 loop spans 13 amino acids. CDR1 is DFQATT and CDR2 is SNEGSKA in the germline V gene (reference sequence). The CDR3 region is CSASAGQDYEQYF. In nucleotides, the CDR3 is TGCAGTGCTAGTGCCGGACAGGACTACGAGCAGTACTTC.

As concerns this clonotype: A single base separates this from a much larger clone, so it may be a read error. The chain has TRBV11-3 and TRBJ1-5; D unclear. CDR1 and CDR2 from the germline V gene are SGHNT and YENEEA. The CDR3 loop spans 15 amino acids. CDR3 sequence (DNA): TGTGCCTGCAGCTTAGCGTTCGGCGTCGATAGGCCCCAGCATTTT. Residues: CACSLAFGVDRPQHF.

V is TRBV20-1 and J is TRBJ2-7; D not resolved. Trimming pared 5 bases from V and 0 bases from J, leaving 11 bases between. CDR1 and CDR2 from the germline V gene are DFQATT and SNEGSKA (reference sequence). The CDR3 sequence is 13 residues long. The CDR3 protein is CSAWTPGSYEQYF. In nucleotides, the CDR3 is TGCAGTGCTTGGACCCCCGGCTCCTACGAGCAGTACTTC.

The chain uses TRBV20-1 and TRBJ2-7, with TRBD2 matching 12 bases. Germline trimming cut 5 bases from V and 5 bases from J; bases unmatched to any gene: 7. This CDR3 comprises 14 residues. In germline, CDR1 is DFQATT, CDR2 SNEGSKA (reference sequence). The CDR3 here is CSAATSGSFHEQYF. Written as DNA, the CDR3 is TGCAGTGCTGCGACTAGCGGGAGCTTCCACGAGCAGTACTTC.

The chain combines TRBV7-2 with TRBJ2-1, with TRBD2 matching over 14 bases. The length of the CDR3 is 18 residues. V gave up 4 bases and J gave up 3 bases; unmatched junction bases: 8. Germline-derived CDR1 and CDR2 are SGHTA and FQGNSA. The CDR3 DNA sequence: TGTGCCAGCAGCTCCTCCGGGACTAGCGGGAGCTTCTACAATGAGCAGTTCTTC. This gives the protein CASSSSGTSGSFYNEQFF.

V is TRBV9 and J is TRBJ1-1; D unresolved. The CDR3 has 14 residues. Looked up from germline, CDR1 is SGDLS and CDR2 is YYNGEE. Trimming cost V 3 bases and J 1 base, with 10 bases left between them. CDR3 sequence: CASSGRVANTEAFF. The CDR3 DNA sequence: TGTGCCAGCAGCGGACGGGTAGCGAACACTGAAGCTTTCTTT.

The chain is built from TRBV19 and TRBJ1-2, with D perhaps matching TRBD1 (5 bases). Trimming pared 7 bases from V and 4 bases from J, leaving 16 bases between. Germline CDR1 reads LNHDA; CDR2 reads SQIVND (reference sequence). This CDR3 is 14 amino acids long. CDR3 loop: CASTQGRRSYGYTF. The DNA of the CDR3 is TGTGCCAGTACTCAGGGTAGAAGAAGCTATGGCTACACCTTC.

Notes on this clonotype: Since a much larger clone is just one base distant, this may be a read error. The chain combines TRBV10-3 with TRBJ1-6, with TRBD1 identical over 9 bases. The CDR3 runs to 14 residues. Germline loops: CDR1 ENHRY, CDR2 SYGVKD. The ends lost 2 bases at V and 7 bases at J; junction bases unmatched: 0. CDR3 nucleotide sequence: TGTGCCATCAGTGAGGGACAGGGGAATTCACCCCTCCACTTT. It codes for CAISEGQGNSPLHF.

The chain carries TRBV25-1 and TRBJ1-4; TRBD1 aligns across 10 bases. The CDR3 has 16 amino acids. V trimming: 4 bases; J trimming: 6 bases; junction bases outside the gene matches: 8. Germline lookup yields CDR1 MGHDK and CDR2 SYGVNS. For the CDR3, the DNA is TGTGCCAGCAGTGGGCAGACAGGGGGCGTAGATGAAAAACTGTTTTTT. Its translation is CASSGQTGGVDEKLFF.

This sequence joins TRBV4-1 and TRBJ2-1; D not resolved. Per the germline V gene, CDR1 is MGHRA and CDR2 is YSYEKL. The CDR3 is 12 amino acids. Trimming pared 3 bases from V and 3 bases from J, leaving 3 bases between. The CDR3 is CASSQNYNEQFF. The CDR3 nucleotides read TGCGCCAGCAGCCAGAACTACAATGAGCAGTTCTTC.

The chain combines TRBV19 with TRBJ1-2; the D is unclear. Germline V gives CDR1 LNHDA, CDR2 SQIVND (reference sequence). V was shortened by 1 base and J by 4 bases, with 7 bases between the two germline ends. The CDR3 contains 13 residues. CDR3 bases: TGTGCCAGTAGTATAGCACAGCTCTATGGCTACACCTTC. Its protein product is CASSIAQLYGYTF.

This clonotype was detected only a few times. This chain links TRBV7-9 with TRBJ2-2, with D perhaps matching TRBD1 (6 bases). The V and J ends lost 0 bases and 2 bases respectively, with 7 bases between them. The CDR3 runs to 15 residues. CDR1 SEHNR and CDR2 FQNEAQ come from the germline V gene (reference sequence). In nucleotides, the CDR3 is TGTGCCAGCAGCTTAGCGGGGGCCAACACCGGGGAGCTGTTTTTT. It is translated as CASSLAGANTGELFF.

Only a few counts were recorded for this clonotype. J is TRBJ1-2 and V is TRBV2; D remains unclear. The V gene's germline CDR1 is SNHLY and CDR2 FYNNEI. This CDR3 has 12 amino acids. Trimming took off 6 bases at V and 0 bases at J, with 5 bases between the two ends. The CDR3 DNA is TGTGCCAGCAGGGGAACTAACTATGGCTACACCTTC. It translates to CASRGTNYGYTF. The full variable domain, with the rest looked up from reference TRBV2 and TRBJ1-2, is EPEVTQTPSHQVTQMGQEVILRCVPISNHLYFYWYRQILGQKVEFLVSFYNNEISEKSEIFDDQFSVERPDGSNFTLKIRSTKLEDSAMYFCASRGTNYGYTFGSGTRLTVV.

This sequence joins TRBV5-1 and TRBJ2-5, with no clear D. CDR1 SGHRS and CDR2 YFSETQ come from the germline V gene. CDR3 length equals 15 residues. Trimming stripped 0 bases from V and 3 bases from J, with 12 bases between. The CDR3, as DNA: TGCGCCAGCAGCTTGGGAAGCAGGCACGAAGAGACCCAGTACTTC. It encodes CASSLGSRHEETQYF.

This clonotype was counted a single time. The V and J genes are TRBV15 and TRBJ1-2, with a possible D match to TRBD1 (6 bases). Germline V CDR1 and CDR2: LNHNV, YYDKDF (reference sequence). V lost 8 bases and J lost 5, with 15 bases in between. The CDR3 runs to 13 residues. CDR3 coding DNA: TGTGCCACCCGAGGGGGACTAGGGTATGGCTACACCTTC. Amino acid sequence: CATRGGLGYGYTF.

In this sample, this clonotype turned up a few times. CDR3 DNA sequence: TGTGCCAGCAGCTTATGGGGGGCAAGTATCGAGACCCAGTACTTC. It is translated as CASSLWGASIETQYF. The chain recombines TRBV7-2 with TRBJ2-5; TRBD1 or TRBD2 may be the D gene (6 bases each). CDR1 is SGHTA and CDR2 is FQGNSA in the germline V gene. The CDR3 sequence is 15 residues long. Trimming took off 2 bases at V and 5 bases at J, with 15 bases between the two ends.

The chain uses TRBV20-1 and TRBJ1-4; possibly TRBD1 for D (6 bases). Germline V gene sequence: CDR1 DFQATT, CDR2 SNEGSKA (reference sequence). The CDR3 extends over 14 amino acids. The V end was cut by 3 bases, the J end by 5 bases, with 13 bases between. The CDR3 DNA follows: TGCAGTGCTAGTTCCAGGGGTACGAATGAAAAACTGTTTTTT. Translating gives CSASSRGTNEKLFF.

This chain connects TRBV5-5 to TRBJ2-7; 7 nucleotides match TRBD1. The trim removed 4 bases at V and 2 bases at J, leaving 6 bases unmatched. Germline V gene data show CDR1 as SGHKS and CDR2 as YYEKEE (reference sequence). The CDR3 sequence is 14 residues long. In DNA form, the CDR3 reads TGTGCCAGCAGCCCACAGGGGACGCCCTACGAGCAGTACTTC. Translating it yields CASSPQGTPYEQYF.

V is TRBV10-3 and J is TRBJ2-7; tentative D call: TRBD2 (5 bases). Germline V gene sequence: CDR1 ENHRY, CDR2 SYGVKD. V was pared by 3 bases and J by 5 bases, with 8 bases between. CDR3 length equals 12 residues. This CDR3 reads CAISDGLNEQYV. The CDR3 DNA reads TGTGCCATCAGTGATGGACTGAACGAGCAGTACGTC.